Sequencing of this T cell receptor (beta chain) was carried out in a study of blood T cell repertoires in COVID-19. Study context: Sites across the United States, Italy and Spain contributed samples from acute and convalescent COVID-19. PBMCs, B-cell-depleted T cells, or T cells provided the cDNA or gDNA that made up the material.

Method: immunoSEQ multiplex PCR; TCRdb's copy keeps in-frame clones and lacks some. The table includes nearly 50,000 clones, approximately 85% detected once. The trim removed 3 bases at V and 2 bases at J, leaving 10 bases unmatched. Germline lookup yields CDR1 KGHSH and CDR2 LQKENI. The CDR3 contains 18 residues. Sequencing was done on a sample of peripheral blood. The J gene is TRBJ1-3, the V gene TRBV18, with 10 bases lining up with TRBD1. This clonotype was obtained from a human donor in a cohort sampled during active COVID-19. This CDR3 reads CASSPRRDRGDPGNTIYF. As DNA, the CDR3 is TGTGCCAGCTCACCGAGAAGGGACAGGGGAGATCCTGGAAACACCATATATTTT.